This entry features one T cell receptor beta chain sequence. Its antigen is not known. Germline V gene sequence: CDR1 SGHNT, CDR2 YYREEE (reference sequence). Trimming at V came to 3 bases and at J to 5 bases, leaving 13 bases not matched to a gene. This CDR3 spans 16 amino acids. This entry comes from a study of T cell responses to AZD1222 COVID-19 vaccine. Turning to the study itself: Second-dose intervals near 4 or 12 weeks were combined. General study findings and limits: Just a handful of AZD1222 recipients tested seropositive at baseline. A reported finding is that nearly half of spike-specific TCRs target unmutated variant regions. Only after the peak T cell response were repertoires sampled.

TCRdb keeps only in-frame clones here, not all; method: immunoSEQ multiplex PCR. This table holds 80,000 to 100,000 clones, about 88% found once. This clonotype was obtained from an adult in good health. The chain uses TRBV5-4 and TRBJ2-5, with 7 bases that match TRBD2. The sequenced sample was peripheral blood, obtained on day 0 of AZD1222 vaccination. For the CDR3, the DNA is TGTGCCAGCAGCTCTCAAACGGCCCCAGCGGGGGAGACCCAGTACTTC. Its translation: CASSSQTAPAGETQYF.